This T cell receptor (beta chain) comes out of a study of T cells after yellow fever vaccination. TCRdb itself ran the 5' RACE reads through MiXCR, one entry per CDR3 protein. The profile shows a few hundred thousand distinct CDR3 sequences, 6.8% of them singletons. In this sample, this clonotype turned up a few times. The CDR3 totals 16 residues. The V end lost 3 bases, the J end lost 0 bases, and 13 bases lay between the germline ends. Germline CDR1 and CDR2: SGHTA and FQGNSA. This chain joins TRBV7-2 and TRBJ2-3; possible D gene TRBD2, 6 bases. This specimen consisted of PBMCs, obtained about 49 days after the first yellow fever vaccination. This clonotype was obtained from a man younger than 35 who received the YFV17D yellow fever vaccine. Written as DNA, the CDR3 is TGTGCCAGCAGCTTTGGGGGGTCCACTAGCACAGATACGCAGTATTTT. Translated, it gives CASSFGGSTSTDTQYF.